This is a list of T cell receptor beta chains from one sample in a study of cytomegalovirus exposure and HLA in healthy donors. Data came from immunoSEQ multiplex PCR; TCRdb stores just in-frame clones and leaves some out. The sample has approximately 75,000 clones; around three quarters are singletons. The sample comprised PBMCs. These receptors originate from a male donor in good health and CMV-seronegative. Both conserved end residues are part of each CDR3. Fields, in order: V gene, D gene, J gene, CDR3 DNA, CDR3 protein. A D gene is named only where the DNA matches it firmly.

TRBV7-2,NA,TRBJ1-6,TGTGCCAGCAGCTTAGACGGGGCGGGGAGGAATTCACCCCTCCACTTT,CASSLDGAGRNSPLHF
TRBV27,TRBD2,TRBJ2-6,TGTGCCAGCAGTGGGGTAGCGGGAGGGTTTTCCGGGGCCAACGTCCTGACTTTC,CASSGVAGGFSGANVLTF
TRBV30,NA,TRBJ1-1,TGTGCCTGGAGTGTATTCAGGGGAGCAGCTTTCTTT,CAWSVFRGAAFF
TRBV7-9,NA,TRBJ1-1,TGTGCCAGCAGCTTACTGTTCTTT,CASSLLFF
TRBV28,NA,TRBJ2-1,TGTGCCAGCAGTTTATTCGGGCAGGGCGTAAATGAGCAGTTCTTC,CASSLFGQGVNEQFF
TRBV7-9,NA,TRBJ1-1,TGTGCCAGCACCTCTTACTCACTGAACACTGAAGCTTTCTTT,CASTSYSLNTEAFF
TRBV6-5,NA,TRBJ1-5,TGTGCCAGTCAGGGAGCGGGGCAGCCCCAGCATTTT,CASQGAGQPQHF
TRBV6-5,TRBD1,TRBJ1-5,TGTGCCAGCAAGGACAGGGGGTATAGCAATCAGCCCCAGCATTTT,CASKDRGYSNQPQHF
TRBV6-5,NA,TRBJ1-1,TGTGCCAGCAGCGGACACAGTACTATGAACACTGAAGCTTTCTTT,CASSGHSTMNTEAFF
TRBV7-2,NA,TRBJ2-7,TGTGCCAGCAGCTTGAGTGCGGGGGCTCCCTACGAGCAGTACTTC,CASSLSAGAPYEQYF
TRBV6-5,NA,TRBJ2-7,TGTGCCAGCTCAACTAGCCGTTTTTCCTACGAGCAGTACTTC,CASSTSRFSYEQYF